The 18 T cell receptor beta chains below all came from one sample that was sequenced in a study of cytomegalovirus exposure and HLA in healthy donors. Researchers ran the PCR with 60 Vbeta and 13 Jbeta primers. TCRdb keeps only in-frame clones here, not all; method: immunoSEQ multiplex PCR. The table has some 160,000 clones, 80% to 90% seen once. The source material was PBMCs. All receptors come from a man aged 45-65 years in good health and CMV-seropositive.

This chain connects TRBV7-9 to TRBJ2-5, with D possibly TRBD1 on 5 matching bases. CDR3 length: 14 amino acids. V was clipped by 0 bases and J by 5 bases, with 10 bases between them. Germline V CDR1 and CDR2: SEHNR, FQNEAQ (reference sequence). Written as DNA, the CDR3 is TGTGCCAGCAGCTTAGCCCAGGGTTGGGAGACCCAGTACTTC. This translates into CASSLAQGWETQYF.

The chain joins TRBV30 to TRBJ2-7, with D possibly matching TRBD1 (5 bases). The CDR3 runs 16 residues. Germline CDR1 GTSNPN, CDR2 SVGIG (reference sequence). V dropped 0 bases and J dropped 2 bases, with 17 bases sitting between them. The CDR3 is CAWSVLAGILTYEQYF. CDR3 coding DNA: TGTGCCTGGAGTGTATTGGCAGGGATCCTTACCTACGAGCAGTACTTC.

The chain uses TRBV5-6 and TRBJ2-1, with TRBD2 identical over 9 bases. This CDR3 is built from 14 residues. CDR1 is SGHDT and CDR2 is YYEEEE in the germline V gene. The J segment lost 9 bases and the V segment lost 5 bases, leaving 9 bases of the junction unmatched. The CDR3 nucleotides read TGTGCCAGCAGTTGGGGGGTAGCGGGAGTTGAGCAGTTCTTC. It translates to CASSWGVAGVEQFF. The variable domain in full, with the rest retrieved from reference TRBV5-6 and TRBJ2-1, is DAGVTQSPTHLIKTRGQQVTLRCSPKSGHDTVSWYQQALGQGPQFIFQYYEEEERQRGNFPDRFSGHQFPNYSSELNVNALLLGDSALYLCASSWGVAGVEQFFGPGTRLTVL.

V gene TRBV2 combines with J gene TRBJ2-5; 7 nucleotides match TRBD1. CDR3 length equals 14 residues. CDR1 SNHLY and CDR2 FYNNEI come from the germline V gene. V gave up 11 bases and J gave up 2 bases; unmatched junction bases: 11. CDR3 sequence: CAGSSRDSQETQYF. The CDR3 DNA follows: TGTGCCGGCTCCTCACGGGACAGTCAAGAGACCCAGTACTTC. The entire variable domain, with the rest obtained from reference TRBV2 and TRBJ2-5, is as follows: EPEVTQTPSHQVTQMGQEVILRCVPISNHLYFYWYRQILGQKVEFLVSFYNNEISEKSEIFDDQFSVERPDGSNFTLKIRSTKLEDSAMYFCAGSSRDSQETQYFGPGTRLLVL.

The chain combines TRBV7-3 with TRBJ2-2; D is possibly TRBD2 (5 bases). V dropped 4 bases and J dropped 7 bases, with 10 bases sitting between them. Germline values: CDR1 SGHTA, CDR2 FQGTGA. This CDR3 spans 13 amino acids. The CDR3 sequence is CASSSEGLGELFF. The CDR3 DNA reads TGTGCCAGCAGCTCCGAGGGCCTCGGGGAGCTGTTTTTT.

This rearrangement joins TRBV9 to TRBJ2-1; 7 bases are shared with TRBD2. Germline V gives CDR1 SGDLS, CDR2 YYNGEE. The ends lost 3 bases at V and 0 bases at J; junction bases unmatched: 3. The CDR3 is 15 amino acids. The CDR3 is CASSAGGTSYNEQFF. CDR3 bases: TGTGCCAGCAGCGCCGGGGGGACCTCCTACAATGAGCAGTTCTTC.

The chain links TRBV7-8 to TRBJ2-1, with TRBD1 matching over 8 bases. The V gene end was trimmed by 1 base and the J gene end by 7 bases; junction bases not matched to a gene: 6. CDR1 is SGHVS and CDR2 is FQNEAQ in the germline V gene. The CDR3 runs to 15 residues. The CDR3 sequence: CASSLGGQEANEQFF. CDR3 nucleotide sequence: TGTGCCAGCAGCTTAGGGGGACAGGAGGCAAATGAGCAGTTCTTC.

This clone was picked up one time. The genes are TRBV4-1 and TRBJ2-1; 8 bases align to TRBD2. J gave up 1 base and V 3 bases, and 8 bases lay outside the gene matches. Per germline, CDR1 MGHRA and CDR2 YSYEKL. The CDR3 runs 17 residues. In nucleotides, the CDR3 is TGCGCCAGCAGCCACACGGGAGGGGGACTTTCCTACAATGAGCAGTTCTTC. Encoded protein: CASSHTGGGLSYNEQFF.

The chain is built from TRBV9 and TRBJ2-6, with D possibly matching TRBD2 (6 bases). Germline loops: CDR1 SGDLS, CDR2 YYNGEE. Trimming took 1 base from V and 4 from J, leaving 12 bases between them. The CDR3 is 16 residues long. The CDR3 reads CASSVSGYGGANVLTF. CDR3 nucleotide sequence: TGTGCCAGCAGCGTAAGCGGGTATGGAGGGGCCAACGTCCTGACTTTC. The full variable domain, in which reference TRBV9 and TRBJ2-6 provide the parts outside the CDR3, is DSGVTQTPKHLITATGQRVTLRCSPRSGDLSVYWYQQSLDQGLQFLIQYYNGEERAKGNILERFSAQQFPDLHSELNLSSLELGDSALYFCASSVSGYGGANVLTFGAGSRLTVL.

This chain joins TRBV7-9 and TRBJ2-4; TRBD1 matches at 9 bases. CDR1 and CDR2 from the germline V gene are SEHNR and FQNEAQ (reference sequence). The CDR3 consists of 16 residues. V lost 5 bases, J lost 0 bases, and 5 bases stayed unmatched. The DNA for the CDR3 is TGTGCCAGCAGCCTAGTGGACAGGGGAGCCAAAAACATTCAGTACTTC. Protein: CASSLVDRGAKNIQYF.

This chain joins TRBV30 and TRBJ1-5; tentatively, D is TRBD1 (6 bases). The germline gives CDR1 GTSNPN, CDR2 SVGIG (reference sequence). The CDR3 has 15 amino acids. Trimming took 5 bases from V and 0 from J, leaving 14 bases between them. CDR3 residues: CAWATGSNSNQPQHF. CDR3 nucleotide sequence: TGTGCCTGGGCCACAGGGTCGAATAGCAATCAGCCCCAGCATTTT.

The rearrangement links TRBV2 to TRBJ2-1; 7 bases are a match to TRBD2. Losses at the gene ends were 6 bases for V and 1 base for J; bases not matched to a gene: 3. Germline lookup yields CDR1 SNHLY and CDR2 FYNNEI. The length of the CDR3 is 14 residues. The CDR3, as DNA: TGTGCCAGCAGAGGGGACTATTCCTACAATGAGCAGTTCTTC. Protein: CASRGDYSYNEQFF.

The J gene is TRBJ1-2, the V gene TRBV15; TRBD1 is a possible D gene (5 bases). Trimming cost V 1 base and J 0 bases, with 9 bases left between them. The CDR3 length is 15 residues. Per germline, CDR1 LNHNV and CDR2 YYDKDF (reference sequence). The CDR3 DNA follows: TGTGCCACCAGCAGAGGGGACTCCGCTAACTATGGCTACACCTTC. Residues: CATSRGDSANYGYTF.

The chain has TRBV7-9 and TRBJ1-4; weak D call: TRBD1 (5 bases). Germline V lookup: CDR1 SEHNR, CDR2 FQNEAQ (reference sequence). This CDR3 has 14 residues. V was cut by 1 base and J by 6 bases, with 9 bases left in between. In DNA form, the CDR3 reads TGTGCCAGCAGCTTAGGGGGCATAGATGAAAAACTGTTTTTT. Its translation is CASSLGGIDEKLFF.

J is TRBJ1-2 and V is TRBV11-2; 7 bases map to TRBD1. Germline V gives CDR1 SGHAT, CDR2 FQNNGV. This CDR3 has 15 residues. After removal of 3 bases from V and 10 bases from J, the junction contained 14 bases not matched to a gene. The CDR3 DNA reads as TGTGCCAGCAGCTTGGGGGTGGGGACAGCTGGTGACTACACCTTC. Encoded protein: CASSLGVGTAGDYTF.

The rearrangement joins TRBV7-3 to TRBJ2-2; D is undetermined. The CDR3 length is 15 residues. Germline loops: CDR1 SGHTA, CDR2 FQGTGA. V lost 2 bases, J lost 0 bases, and 7 bases lay in between. CDR3 loop: CASSLGGSNTGELFF. CDR3 DNA sequence: TGTGCCAGCAGCTTAGGCGGATCGAACACCGGGGAGCTGTTTTTT.

This CDR3 is CSSSPGLAGASYEQYV. The CDR3 coding sequence is TGTTCCAGCAGCCCCGGACTAGCGGGAGCCTCCTACGAGCAGTACGTC. This sequence joins TRBV7-9 and TRBJ2-7; TRBD2 matches 13 bases. The germline gives CDR1 SEHNR, CDR2 FQNEAQ (reference sequence). The CDR3 loop spans 16 amino acids.

The chain's CDR3 is CASSPLSLSSYEQYF. In nucleotides, the CDR3 is TGTGCCAGCAGCCCCCTTAGTCTCTCCTCCTACGAGCAGTACTTC. The rearrangement uses TRBV9 and TRBJ2-7; unclear D gene. Germline V gene lookup returns CDR1 SGDLS and CDR2 YYNGEE. The CDR3 is 15 residues long. V was pared by 4 bases and J by 0 bases, with 14 bases between.